This T cell receptor beta chain emerged from a study of blood T cell repertoires in COVID-19. Unmatched junction bases numbered 4, after V lost 3 bases and J lost 11 bases. The CDR3 covers 13 residues. Looked up from germline, CDR1 is SGHTA and CDR2 is FQGNSA. The table came from immunoSEQ multiplex PCR; TCRdb's copy has only in-frame clones and leaves some out. The table records around 300,000 clones, 86% of them present only once. Sequencing was performed on peripheral blood. This receptor was identified in a woman between 65 and 79 years old with COVID-19, enrolled during active disease. This chain uses TRBV7-2 with TRBJ1-1; 12 bases align to TRBD1. This CDR3 is CASSLGTGGAAFF. For the CDR3, the DNA is TGTGCCAGCAGCTTGGGGACAGGGGGCGCGGCTTTCTTT.